This is a list of T cell receptor beta chains from one sample in a study of cytotoxic CD8 clonotypes in ibrutinib-treated CLL. TCRdb's table, derived via immunoSEQ multiplex PCR, lists solely in-frame clones and lacks some. This sample carries about 76,000 clones, around 84% of them seen once, and the ten largest clones take around 5.4%. Sample: PBMCs, taken before ibrutinib treatment. The receptors stem from a human donor with chronic lymphocytic leukemia. Both conserved end residues are part of each CDR3. The D gene is left open where the match is weak. Size tells how often a clone was seen (once, few, many) or the class of an expanded clone, and some rows leave it out.

- | TRBJ1-1 | TRBV5-6 | - | CASTQVGTMNTEAFF | TGTGCCAGCACACAAGTTGGGACAATGAACACTGAAGCTTTCTTT
TRBD1 | TRBJ2-7 | TRBV5-1 | - | CASSLDRGRGSYEQYF | TGCGCCAGCAGCTTAGACAGGGGGCGGGGCTCCTACGAGCAGTACTTC
- | TRBJ2-3 | TRBV6-6 | - | CASSNGQKEGDTQYF | TGTGCCAGCAGCAATGGACAAAAAGAAGGAGATACGCAGTATTTT
TRBD2 | TRBJ2-5 | TRBV5-1 | - | CASSLLAVQETQYF | TGCGCCAGCAGCTTGCTAGCGGTTCAAGAGACCCAGTACTTC
- | TRBJ1-1 | TRBV29-1 | - | CSVGGTNTEAFF | TGCAGCGTTGGAGGTACGAACACTGAAGCTTTCTTT
- | TRBJ1-1 | TRBV19 | - | CASSIGGSVAEAFF | TGTGCCAGTAGTATTGGAGGCTCCGTCGCTGAAGCTTTCTTT
- | TRBJ1-2 | TRBV6-1 | - | CASGGAYGYTF | TGTGCCAGCGGGGGCGCGTATGGCTACACCTTC
- | TRBJ2-2 | TRBV21-1 | - | CASSKAGPHTGELFF | TGTGCCAGCAGCAAAGCCGGCCCTCACACCGGGGAGCTGTTTTTT
TRBD1 | TRBJ1-5 | TRBV7-2 | few | CASSIQGQGIEPQHF | TGTGCCAGCAGCATCCAGGGACAGGGAATCGAGCCCCAGCATTTT
- | TRBJ2-1 | TRBV7-9 | medium-sized | CASSFGAGVGEQFF | TGTGCCAGCAGCTTCGGGGCCGGGGTTGGTGAGCAGTTCTTC
TRBD1 | TRBJ1-1 | TRBV5-1 | - | CASSYYSGGGRGTEAFF | TGCGCCAGCAGCTATTATTCAGGGGGCGGCAGAGGCACTGAAGCTTTCTTT
TRBD1 | TRBJ1-3 | TRBV28 | - | CASTEQGTGNTIYF | TGTGCCAGCACTGAACAGGGGACTGGAAACACCATATATTTT
- | TRBJ2-3 | TRBV18 | - | CASSPPSTDTQYF | TGTGCCAGCTCACCACCCAGCACAGATACGCAGTATTTT
TRBD2 | TRBJ2-5 | TRBV7-9 | once | CASSSRLAGGGETQYF | TGTGCCAGCAGCTCTCGACTAGCGGGAGGCGGGGAGACCCAGTACTTC
TRBD2 | TRBJ2-1 | TRBV7-3 | - | CASNPSGRPDEQFF | TGTGCCAGCAACCCTAGCGGGAGGCCGGATGAGCAGTTCTTC
TRBD1 | TRBJ2-7 | TRBV6-6 | - | CASSYSGQTYGEQYF | TGTGCCAGCAGTTACTCGGGACAGACCTACGGGGAGCAGTACTTC
- | TRBJ2-5 | TRBV7-3 | once | CASSQDRDTVETQYF | TGTGCCAGCAGCCAAGACCGGGATACAGTTGAGACCCAGTACTTC
- | TRBJ1-2 | TRBV14 | - | CASSQFISEVRGYTF | TGTGCCAGCAGCCAATTTATATCGGAAGTGCGAGGCTACACCTTC
- | TRBJ1-3 | TRBV28 | - | CASSRQGPGNTIYF | TGTGCCAGCAGCCGTCAGGGCCCCGGAAACACCATATATTTT
- | TRBJ2-3 | TRBV9 | - | CASSPPAAAGTDTQYF | TGTGCCAGCAGCCCCCCTGCGGCTGCGGGCACAGATACGCAGTATTTT
- | TRBJ1-5 | TRBV19 | - | CASSIGGRSNQPQHF | TGTGCCAGTAGTATAGGGGGACGGAGCAATCAGCCCCAGCATTTT
- | TRBJ2-1 | TRBV29-1 | - | CSVEFSGARYNEQFF | TGCAGCGTTGAATTCTCGGGGGCGCGCTACAATGAGCAGTTCTTC
TRBD2 | TRBJ2-5 | TRBV5-1 | - | CASSLEGLAGGYETQYF | TGCGCCAGCAGCTTGGAGGGACTAGCGGGAGGCTACGAGACCCAGTACTTC
- | TRBJ2-1 | TRBV6-6 | - | CASSYSKVSTEQFF | TGTGCCAGCAGTTACTCGAAGGTTAGCACTGAGCAGTTCTTC
TRBD1 | TRBJ1-5 | TRBV7-9 | - | CASSLTGRNQPQHF | TGTGCCAGCAGCCTGACAGGGAGGAATCAGCCCCAGCATTTT
TRBD1 | TRBJ2-7 | TRBV29-1 | - | CSVLGGQGHEQYF | TGCAGCGTACTCGGGGGACAGGGTCACGAGCAGTACTTC
- | TRBJ2-7 | TRBV21-1 | few | CASIDPGLAGAPTWGEQYF | TGTGCCAGCATCGACCCAGGACTAGCGGGAGCCCCTACCTGGGGCGAGCAGTACTTC
TRBD1 | TRBJ1-1 | TRBV29-1 | - | CSAEVGQRNTEAFF | TGCAGCGCCGAAGTGGGACAGAGAAACACTGAAGCTTTCTTT
TRBD1 | TRBJ2-2 | TRBV10-1 | - | CASGRQGANGELFF | TGCGCCAGCGGAAGACAGGGGGCTAACGGGGAGCTGTTTTTT
- | TRBJ1-3 | TRBV7-2 | - | CASSPSSPSNTIYF | TGTGCCAGCAGCCCCAGTAGCCCAAGCAACACCATATATTTT
- | TRBJ2-7 | TRBV7-9 | - | CASSLVANPYEQYF | TGTGCCAGCAGCTTAGTAGCGAACCCCTACGAGCAGTACTTC
- | TRBJ2-3 | TRBV5-1 | - | CASSLLTADLRTQYF | TGCGCCAGCAGCCTACTAACCGCGGACCTTCGGACGCAGTATTTT
- | TRBJ2-7 | TRBV6-5 | once | CASSYLPNYEQYF | TGTGCCAGCAGTTACCTCCCAAACTACGAGCAGTACTTC
TRBD2 | TRBJ2-1 | TRBV10-1 | - | CASSYGLAGDREQFF | TGCGCCAGCAGTTACGGACTAGCGGGAGACCGGGAGCAGTTCTTC
- | TRBJ2-7 | TRBV5-6 | - | CASSSGALGYEQYF | TGTGCCAGCAGCTCCGGCGCGCTGGGCTACGAGCAGTACTTC
- | TRBJ2-4 | TRBV28 | few | CASREQGKNIQYF | TGTGCCAGCAGAGAACAGGGAAAAAACATTCAGTACTTC
- | TRBJ2-7 | TRBV9 | - | CASSVDLPGEQYF | TGTGCCAGCAGCGTAGACCTCCCTGGGGAGCAGTACTTC
TRBD2 | TRBJ2-1 | TRBV5-4 | - | CASRPGLAGSSYNEQFF | TGTGCCAGCAGACCGGGACTAGCGGGGAGCTCCTACAATGAGCAGTTCTTC
- | TRBJ1-2 | TRBV27 | - | CASSRQGRGYGYTF | TGTGCCAGCAGCCGTCAGGGCCGGGGCTATGGCTACACCTTC
- | TRBJ2-2 | TRBV7-9 | - | CASSSPGISTGELFF | TGTGCCAGCAGCTCCCCCGGGATCTCGACCGGGGAGCTGTTTTTT
TRBD1 | TRBJ1-5 | TRBV30 | - | CAWRGRGLDNQPQHF | TGTGCCTGGAGGGGCAGGGGGCTTGACAATCAGCCCCAGCATTTT
- | TRBJ1-1 | TRBV28 | - | CASSLGRWNTEAFF | TGTGCCAGCAGTTTAGGCAGGTGGAACACTGAAGCTTTCTTT
- | TRBJ2-1 | TRBV5-1 | - | CASSVSQDEQFF | TGCGCCAGCAGCGTGAGCCAGGACGAGCAGTTCTTC
- | TRBJ2-6 | TRBV4-1 | - | CASSQDPVSGANVLTF | TGCGCCAGCAGCCAAGATCCAGTCTCTGGGGCCAACGTCCTGACTTTC
TRBD2 | TRBJ2-3 | TRBV30 | - | CAWGSGNTDTQYF | TGTGCCTGGGGGAGCGGGAACACAGATACGCAGTATTTT
- | TRBJ1-5 | TRBV4-3 | - | CASSLKLQGNSNQPQHF | TGCGCCAGCAGCCTTAAACTACAGGGTAATAGCAATCAGCCCCAGCATTTT
- | TRBJ1-1 | TRBV27 | - | CASSSGFNTEAFF | TGTGCCAGCAGTTCGGGTTTTAACACTGAAGCTTTCTTT
TRBD2 | TRBJ2-1 | TRBV27 | - | CASSVTSGRPHEQFF | TGTGCCAGCAGTGTGACTAGCGGGAGGCCCCATGAGCAGTTCTTC
- | TRBJ1-5 | TRBV19 | - | CASTWGGRGDDQPQHF | TGTGCCAGTACTTGGGGAGGCAGGGGTGACGATCAGCCCCAGCATTTT
- | TRBJ2-1 | TRBV7-7 | - | CASSLVQGVYNEQFF | TGTGCCAGCAGCTTAGTACAGGGCGTCTACAATGAGCAGTTCTTC
TRBD2 | TRBJ2-7 | TRBV7-6 | - | CASSLASGGYEQYF | TGTGCCAGCAGCTTAGCTAGCGGGGGGTACGAGCAGTACTTC
- | TRBJ2-1 | TRBV7-7 | once | CASTRENSNEQFF | TGTGCTAGCACTCGGGAAAACTCAAATGAGCAGTTCTTC
TRBD1 | TRBJ1-2 | TRBV28 | - | CASSLSRDRDSSYTF | TGTGCCAGCAGTCTGAGCCGGGACAGGGACTCTAGCTACACCTTC
- | TRBJ2-5 | TRBV25-1 | - | CASSELKGGQETQYF | TGTGCCAGCAGTGAATTAAAGGGCGGCCAAGAGACCCAGTACTTC
- | TRBJ2-1 | TRBV18 | - | CASSPPGRGFSYNEQFF | TGTGCCAGCTCACCCCCCGGTCGGGGGTTCTCCTACAATGAGCAGTTCTTC